These T cell receptor beta chains were read from a single sample in a study of blood T cell repertoires in COVID-19. Measured with immunoSEQ multiplex PCR; TCRdb has only the in-frame clones, and not every one. The table has approximately 65,000 clones, around nine tenths seen once. The sequencing input was peripheral blood. These receptors originate from a woman aged 18 to 35 with acute or convalescent COVID-19. CDR3s include the opening cysteine and the closing phenylalanine or tryptophan. Fields, in order: J gene, D gene, clone size, V gene, CDR3 DNA, CDR3 protein. A D gene is named only where the DNA matches it firmly. Clone size is stated in some rows and not others, as once, few, many or a class when expanded.

>TRBJ1-3|.|.|TRBV12-3/TRBV12-4
TGTGCCAGCAGTTTCCTCTCTGGAAACACCATATATTTT
CASSFLSGNTIYF
>TRBJ1-2|TRBD1|.|TRBV7-2
TGTGCCAGCAGCCCGGGGACAGGGTTAACGCCGCGCGGCTACACCTTC
CASSPGTGLTPRGYTF
>TRBJ1-1|.|once|TRBV7-4
TGTGCCAGCATCGGTTCGAGGTGTAGGACTGAAGCTTTCTTT
CASIGSRCRTEAFF
>TRBJ1-6|.|.|TRBV14
TGTGCCAGCAGCCAAGATCAGGGCTACAATTCACCCCTCCACTTT
CASSQDQGYNSPLHF
>TRBJ1-2|.|.|TRBV14
TGTGCCAGCAGCCAAGAAGCCTTTACGAGCTACACCTTC
CASSQEAFTSYTF
>TRBJ1-1|.|.|TRBV25-1
TGTGCCAGCAGTGACTTTGGGCAGAACACTGAAGCTTTCTTT
CASSDFGQNTEAFF
>TRBJ2-3|TRBD2|.|TRBV5-3
TGTGCCAGAAGCTCTTCCCGGACTAGCGGGCTTAGCACAGATACGCAGTATTTT
CARSSSRTSGLSTDTQYF
>TRBJ2-3|.|.|TRBV24-1
TGTGCCACCAGTGACTGGAACAGGGGCACAGATACGCAGTATTTT
CATSDWNRGTDTQYF
>TRBJ2-3|TRBD1|.|TRBV6-4
TGTGCCAGCAGTCCCGACAGGGGGCTTGATACGCAGTATTTT
CASSPDRGLDTQYF
>TRBJ2-2|TRBD1|.|TRBV7-9
TGTGCCAGCAGCTTAGAAGACAGGGACACCGGGGAGCTGTTTTTT
CASSLEDRDTGELFF
>TRBJ1-5|.|once|TRBV30
TGTGCCTGGAGTAGCGGGGCTGGGCAGCCCCAGCATTTT
CAWSSGAGQPQHF
>TRBJ2-2|.|.|TRBV6-5
TGTGCCAGCATGGAGATACCGAACACCGGGGAGCTGTTTTTT
CASMEIPNTGELFF
>TRBJ2-3|TRBD1|.|TRBV2
TGTGCCAGCAGAGGGACAGGGGGCTCCATAGATACGCAGTATTTT
CASRGTGGSIDTQYF
>TRBJ1-4|.|few|TRBV4-2
TGTGCCAGCAGCCAAGTTTCGACAGGTGAAAGGAAACTGTTTTTT
CASSQVSTGERKLFF
>TRBJ2-3|TRBD1|once|TRBV3-1/TRBV3-2
TGTGCCAGCAGCCTCGGGACAGGCTACACAGATACGCAGTATTTT
CASSLGTGYTDTQYF
>TRBJ2-3|TRBD2|.|TRBV9
TGTGCCAGCAGCCCTAGCGGGAATACCTTTAGCACAGATACGCAGTATTTT
CASSPSGNTFSTDTQYF
>TRBJ2-7|.|.|TRBV5-5
TGTGCCAGCAGCTTGGGCAGGGGAGTCATTCAACTCCCCTACGAGCAGTACTTC
CASSLGRGVIQLPYEQYF
>TRBJ2-3|.|.|TRBV19
TGTGCCAGTAGTGGGCAGTTGTTCACAGATACGCAGTATTTT
CASSGQLFTDTQYF
>TRBJ2-7|.|.|TRBV15
TGTGCCACCAGCAGAGATGAAGCGAGACCTCCCTACGAGCAGTACTTC
CATSRDEARPPYEQYF
>TRBJ1-1|TRBD1|once|TRBV7-9
TGTGCCAGCAGCAAGACAGGGGGCAAGACTGAAGCTTTCTTT
CASSKTGGKTEAFF
>TRBJ2-1|.|.|TRBV29-1
TGCAGCGTTGGGTGGGGGGGCGATTACAATGAGCAGTTCTTC
CSVGWGGDYNEQFF
>TRBJ1-6|.|few|TRBV5-1
TGCGCCAGCAGCGAGGGATGGGCCTCTTCACCCCTCCACTTT
CASSEGWASSPLHF
>TRBJ1-1|.|.|TRBV5-4
TGTGCCAGCAGCTGGGGCGGTGTACAGAAAAACACTGAAGCTTTCTTT
CASSWGGVQKNTEAFF
>TRBJ1-4|TRBD1|.|TRBV28
TGTGCCAGCAGCCACCCTTCCGGACAGGCAACTAATGAAAAACTGTTTTTT
CASSHPSGQATNEKLFF
>TRBJ2-3|.|.|TRBV2
TGTGCCAGCAGCCTGCGGGACAGCACAGATACGCAGTATTTT
CASSLRDSTDTQYF
>TRBJ1-2|TRBD1|.|TRBV30
TGTGCCTGGGGGAAGACAGGGGCTGGCTACACCTTC
CAWGKTGAGYTF
>TRBJ2-7|.|.|TRBV27
TGTGCCAGCAGTTTCGAGGGAAAGGCGGCAATCTACGAGCAGTACTTC
CASSFEGKAAIYEQYF
>TRBJ2-1|TRBD2|.|TRBV12-3/TRBV12-4
TGTGCCAGCGGCGGGGGGTGGAATGAGCAGTTCTTC
CASGGGWNEQFF
>TRBJ1-2|.|.|TRBV28
TGTGCCAGCAGGCCCGGGACACCCTATGGCTACACCTTC
CASRPGTPYGYTF
>TRBJ2-1|TRBD1|.|TRBV18
TGTGCCAGCTCACCCGGGACAGGGTGGAATGAGCAGTTCTTC
CASSPGTGWNEQFF
>TRBJ2-3|.|.|TRBV6-2/TRBV6-3
TGTGCCAGCAGTTACAAGGACTTTTACACAGATACGCAGTATTTT
CASSYKDFYTDTQYF
>TRBJ2-7|TRBD1|.|TRBV18
TGTGCCAGCTCACTAGGACAGGGGACCTACGAGCAGTACTTC
CASSLGQGTYEQYF
>TRBJ2-1|TRBD2|.|TRBV12-5
TGTGCTAGTGGTTTGGGGACTAGCGGGGTGGGCTCCTACAATGAGCAGTTCTTC
CASGLGTSGVGSYNEQFF
>TRBJ2-7|TRBD1|.|TRBV6-5
TGTGCCAGCAAGAGAACCGGGACAGTGAACGAGCAGTACTTC
CASKRTGTVNEQYF
>TRBJ2-2|.|.|TRBV2
TGTGCCAGCAGTGACAGGATGAACACCGGGGAGCTGTTTTTT
CASSDRMNTGELFF
>TRBJ1-6|.|.|TRBV6-6
TGTGCCAGCAGTCCCCACTCCGGACAAGGCGGCCTCAATTCACCCCTCCACTTT
CASSPHSGQGGLNSPLHF
>TRBJ2-5|TRBD1|.|TRBV5-1
TGCGCCAGCAGCTCCACGGGACAGCCAAGAGAGACCCAGTACTTC
CASSSTGQPRETQYF
>TRBJ1-1|TRBD1|.|TRBV12-3/TRBV12-4
TGTGCCAGCAGCGGGACAGGGGAGACTGAAGCTTTCTTT
CASSGTGETEAFF